These 25 T cell receptor beta chains were sequenced from one sample in a study of technical replicates of blood from several donors (dated by TCRdb to 2015 to 2018). The library was made by the immunoSEQ multiplex PCR assay. TCRdb obtained this table from immuneACCESS and retained in-frame rearrangements with V and J assigned. These tables miss some clones; where compared with another copy, unresolved V genes account for less than half of the shortfall, and the remainder is unexplained. A total of roughly 67,000 clones appear in this sample, roughly 98% of them only once. Clones ranked in the top ten supply about 0.16% of the sample. Sequencing was carried out using T cells isolated from PBMCs. All receptors come from a human donor in good health.

The chain links TRBV4-1 to TRBJ1-1, with 9 nucleotides matching TRBD1. V shed 2 bases and J 4 bases; nucleotides not matched to a gene: 14. This CDR3 is 18 amino acids long. Germline V gene data show CDR1 as MGHRA and CDR2 as YSYEKL. For the CDR3, the DNA is TGCGCCAGCAGCCAAATCGGGTACAGGGGGCGATCGGGCACTGAAGCTTTCTTT. This gives the protein CASSQIGYRGRSGTEAFF.

The chain recombines TRBV21-1 with TRBJ2-7; TRBD2, the D gene given by the table, was not confirmed from the DNA. TRBV21-1 is a pseudogene segment. The CDR3 covers 18 residues. The CDR3 spells CASSSNFTSGRGTYEQYF. The CDR3 DNA reads TGTGCCAGCAGCTCGAACTTCACTAGCGGGAGGGGGACCTACGAGCAGTACTTC.

This rearrangement joins TRBV7-2 to TRBJ2-6; the match to TRBD1 covers 7 bases. V shed 4 bases and J 0 bases; nucleotides not matched to a gene: 3. CDR3 length: 16 residues. The germline V gene has CDR1 SGHTA and CDR2 FQGNSA. The CDR3 spells CASSSYRGSGANVLTF. CDR3 in DNA: TGTGCCAGCAGCTCGTACAGGGGCTCTGGGGCCAACGTCCTGACTTTC.

The J gene is TRBJ2-1, the V gene TRBV15; D is possibly TRBD1 (5 bases). Germline V gene sequence: CDR1 LNHNV, CDR2 YYDKDF (reference sequence). V lost 0 bases and J 1 base, leaving 7 bases between the germline ends. This CDR3 spans 15 amino acids. In DNA form, the CDR3 reads TGTGCCACCAGCAGAGATAGGGGTTCCTACAATGAGCAGTTCTTC. Translating it yields CATSRDRGSYNEQFF.

The chain combines TRBV6-5 with TRBJ1-1; the D gene is possibly TRBD1 (5 bases). Germline V gene sequence: CDR1 MNHEY, CDR2 SVGAGI. This CDR3 comprises 14 residues. V shed 2 bases and J shed 4 bases, with 11 bases lying between them. DNA of the CDR3: TGTGCCAGCAGTTACGCGGGGGTTTCCACTGAAGCTTTCTTT. Protein: CASSYAGVSTEAFF.

This clone was observed once. The rearrangement joins TRBV6-5 to TRBJ1-2; no reliable D call. Looked up from germline, CDR1 is MNHEY and CDR2 is SVGAGI. This CDR3 has 14 amino acids. The V and J ends lost 2 bases and 1 base respectively, with 8 bases between them. In nucleotides, the CDR3 is TGTGCCAGCAGTTACCAACAGAGTAACTATGGCTACACCTTC. This translates into CASSYQQSNYGYTF.

The CDR3, as DNA: TGCGCCAGCAGGGACCTCCGACAGGAGACCCAGTACTTC. Amino acids: CASRDLRQETQYF. The V call is TRBV5-1, the J call TRBJ2-5, with D possibly TRBD1 on 5 matching bases. The CDR3 loop spans 13 amino acids. The germline CDR1 and CDR2 sequences are SGHRS and YFSETQ. V lost 5 bases to trimming and J lost 5 bases, with 13 bases between them.

The chain recombines TRBV5-6 with TRBJ1-5, with TRBD1 matching over 8 bases. V trimming: 3 bases; J trimming: 4 bases; junction bases outside the gene matches: 6. Germline V lookup: CDR1 SGHDT, CDR2 YYEEEE. The CDR3 length is 15 residues. CDR3 DNA sequence: TGTGCCAGCAGCTCCCTACAGGGGGATAATCAGCCCCAGCATTTT. The encoded protein is CASSSLQGDNQPQHF.

The rearrangement links TRBV7-6 to TRBJ2-2, with 8 bases identical to TRBD2. Germline assignment: CDR1 SGHVS and CDR2 FNYEAQ. The CDR3 runs 17 residues. With V trimmed by 3 bases and J by 3 bases, 9 bases remained unmatched. The CDR3 DNA reads as TGTGCCAGCAGCTTTGTCGCGTCGGGGGGGCACACCGGGGAGCTGTTTTTT. Translation gives CASSFVASGGHTGELFF.

The chain has TRBV5-4 and TRBJ2-7; D is possibly TRBD2 (5 bases). Germline V gene sequence: CDR1 SGHNT, CDR2 YYREEE (reference sequence). There are 14 residues in the CDR3. Trimming took off 2 bases at V and 8 bases at J, with 17 bases between the two ends. Here the CDR3 reads CASSFFKTADKQYF. The CDR3 nucleotides read TGTGCCAGCAGCTTTTTCAAAACAGCGGATAAGCAGTACTTC.

This clone was picked up one time. The CDR3 reads CASSIVASSNQPQHF. CDR3 sequence (DNA): TGTGCCAGTAGTATAGTGGCAAGTAGCAATCAGCCCCAGCATTTT. V gene TRBV19 combines with J gene TRBJ1-5; no clear D. Germline CDR1 is LNHDA and CDR2 is SQIVND (reference sequence). Trimming pared 1 base from V and 0 bases from J, leaving 7 bases between. The CDR3 runs to 15 residues. The entire variable domain, with the rest obtained from reference TRBV19 and TRBJ1-5, is as follows: DGGITQSPKYLFRKEGQNVTLSCEQNLNHDAMYWYRQDPGQGLRLIYYSQIVNDFQKGDIAEGYSVSREKKESFPLTVTSAQKNPTAFYLCASSIVASSNQPQHFGDGTRLSIL.

This rearrangement joins TRBV19 to TRBJ1-2; possibly TRBD1 for D (5 bases). V was pared by 7 bases and J by 4 bases, with 22 bases between. Looked up from germline, CDR1 is LNHDA and CDR2 is SQIVND (reference sequence). The CDR3 consists of 16 residues. Here the CDR3 DNA reads TGTGCCAGTACTTCGCCGGACGGGACTAAAGTCTATGGCTACACCTTC. Translated: CASTSPDGTKVYGYTF.

The V and J genes are TRBV11-2 and TRBJ1-2; D is uncertain. Between the trimmed V and J ends, which lost 5 bases and 6 bases, there was a span of 22 bases. CDR3 length: 16 amino acids. CDR1 is SGHAT, CDR2 FQNNGV, per germline. In nucleotides, the CDR3 is TGTGCCAGCAGCGGCCCGGGAGAGAATCTAATGCATGGCTACACCTTC. As protein: CASSGPGENLMHGYTF.

The chain joins TRBV4-1 to TRBJ2-5; TRBD2 matches at 7 bases. The CDR3 consists of 15 residues. The J segment lost 0 bases and the V segment lost 4 bases, leaving 5 bases of the junction unmatched. Germline V gene sequence: CDR1 MGHRA, CDR2 YSYEKL. Here the CDR3 reads CASSRGAGDQETQYF. CDR3 DNA: TGCGCCAGCAGCCGCGGGGCGGGGGACCAAGAGACCCAGTACTTC.

J is TRBJ2-2 and V is TRBV9; D may be TRBD2 (7 bases). V was trimmed by 0 bases and J by 5 bases, leaving 14 bases between them. CDR3 length: 16 amino acids. CDR1 SGDLS and CDR2 YYNGEE come from the germline V gene. CDR3 DNA sequence: TGTGCCAGCAGCGTAGGCGGGGGCCATATTACCGGGGAGCTGTTTTTT. This translates into CASSVGGGHITGELFF.

The rearrangement joins TRBV29-1 to TRBJ2-7; 8 bases map to TRBD2. The germline V gene encodes CDR1 SQVTM and CDR2 ANQGSEA. V gave up 4 bases and J gave up 3 bases; unmatched junction bases: 2. The CDR3 covers 12 residues. In DNA form, the CDR3 reads TGCAGCGTTGTCGGGGGGGTCTACGAGCAGTACTTC. It yields the protein CSVVGGVYEQYF.

This clone has just one count. The genes are TRBV6-5 and TRBJ2-2; tentatively, D is TRBD2 (6 bases). This CDR3 region has 16 residues. Trimming cost V 4 bases and J 0 bases, with 12 bases left between them. CDR1 and CDR2 from the germline V gene are MNHEY and SVGAGI. In DNA form, the CDR3 reads TGTGCCAGCAGTTGGCGGCTAGCGACGAACACCGGGGAGCTGTTTTTT. Encoded protein: CASSWRLATNTGELFF.

CDR3 nucleotides: TGTGCCAGCAGCGCCGGGACAGGGGTGGAGCCCCAGCATTTT. This gives the protein CASSAGTGVEPQHF. The chain combines TRBV2 with TRBJ1-5; TRBD1 aligns across 10 bases. Trimming at V came to 6 bases and at J to 8 bases, leaving 7 bases not matched to a gene. This CDR3 is built from 14 residues. The germline V gene encodes CDR1 SNHLY and CDR2 FYNNEI.

V and J are TRBV27 and TRBJ1-2; no firm D call. CDR1 is MNHEY, CDR2 SMNVEV, per germline (reference sequence). The V and J ends lost 5 bases and 7 bases respectively, with 17 bases between them. This CDR3 has 14 residues. The DNA for the CDR3 is TGTGCCAGCAGTCAATCTAGCCCTGGGCTTGGCTACACCTTC. Amino acids: CASSQSSPGLGYTF.

This clone showed up just once. This chain joins TRBV29-1 and TRBJ2-5; D is possibly TRBD1 (6 bases). Trimming took 1 base from V and 5 from J, leaving 14 bases between them. The CDR3 contains 14 residues. Germline V gene data show CDR1 as SQVTM and CDR2 as ANQGSEA. The CDR3 protein is CSVEVRTGSETQYF. The CDR3 DNA reads TGCAGCGTTGAAGTACGAACAGGGTCGGAGACCCAGTACTTC. The variable domain in full, completed from reference TRBV29-1 and TRBJ2-5, reads SAVISQKPSRDICQRGTSLTIQCQVDSQVTMMFWYRQQPGQSLTLIATANQGSEATYESGFVIDKFPISRPNLTFSTLTVSNMSPEDSSIYLCSVEVRTGSETQYFGPGTRLLVL.

The chain couples TRBV9 to TRBJ2-4; TRBD1 is a possible D gene (5 bases). The length of the CDR3 is 14 residues. Trimming took off 2 bases at V and 8 bases at J, with 14 bases between the two ends. The germline CDR1 and CDR2 sequences are SGDLS and YYNGEE. CDR3 residues: CASSVQGLVDIQYF. The CDR3 bases are TGTGCCAGCAGCGTGCAGGGTTTGGTCGACATTCAGTACTTC.

This chain uses TRBV7-9 with TRBJ2-7, with D possibly matching TRBD1 (6 bases). The ends were cut back, 5 bases at V and 9 bases at J, with 11 bases in the middle. Germline loops: CDR1 SEHNR, CDR2 FQNEAQ (reference sequence). The CDR3 contains 11 residues. For the CDR3, the DNA is TGTGCCAGCAGCCCCCTGACAGGGCAGTACTTC. Translated, it gives CASSPLTGQYF.

The V call is TRBV5-1, the J call TRBJ1-1; 7 bases agree with TRBD1. Germline CDR1 reads SGHRS; CDR2 reads YFSETQ. Unmatched junction bases numbered 7, after V lost 4 bases and J lost 4 bases. The CDR3 extends over 14 amino acids. CDR3 sequence reads: CASSPQGGSTEAFF. The CDR3 DNA sequence: TGCGCCAGCAGCCCCCAGGGGGGATCCACTGAAGCTTTCTTT.

The V call is TRBV18, the J call TRBJ2-7; D is possibly TRBD2 (5 bases). The CDR3 has 16 amino acids. The germline V and J ends were trimmed by 3 bases and 2 bases, with 17 bases remaining between them. Germline V gene sequence: CDR1 KGHSH, CDR2 LQKENI. CDR3 residues: CASSPGSGSGPYEQYF. Written as DNA, the CDR3 is TGTGCCAGCTCACCCGGTAGTGGGAGTGGCCCCTACGAGCAGTACTTC.

The J gene is TRBJ1-1, the V gene TRBV11-1, with 8 positions matching TRBD1. Germline CDR1 and CDR2: SGHAT and FQDESV (reference sequence). This CDR3 comprises 15 residues. V gave up 1 base and J gave up 4 bases; unmatched junction bases: 5. CDR3 protein: CASSLGTGLGTEAFF. CDR3 DNA sequence: TGTGCCAGCAGCTTAGGGACAGGGTTGGGCACTGAAGCTTTCTTT.